The 31 T cell receptor beta chains in this list originate from one sample, sequenced in a study of persistence of HIV-infected CD4 T cells. No antigen has been identified for these receptors. Stimulation used 7.5 to 10 ug/mL lysate from CMV-infected fibroblasts. Sorted nonresponding memory CD4+ T cells were CD40L-negative, CD69-negative, CD45RO-high. The immunoSEQ assay was version 4, run in survey mode. TCRdb's table, derived via immunoSEQ multiplex PCR, lists solely in-frame clones and lacks some. Of more than 25,000 clones detected, around four fifths appear once; the ten largest clones hold 0.7% to 0.95%. The sample consisted of CD4+ T cells sorted from PBMCs after approximately 19-hour stimulation, taken from a patient who received antiretroviral therapy. The receptors here all came from an adult woman with HIV who was CMV-seropositive.

In this sample, this clone turned up once. This chain connects TRBV5-1 to TRBJ1-1; tentatively, D is TRBD1 (6 bases). The V end lost 0 bases, the J end lost 11 bases, and 20 bases lay between the germline ends. This CDR3 has 15 amino acids. CDR1 is SGHRS and CDR2 is YFSETQ in the germline V gene. This CDR3 reads CASSLETGTTKRAFF. Here the CDR3 DNA reads TGCGCCAGCAGCTTGGAAACGGGGACAACAAAAAGGGCTTTCTTT. The entire variable domain, with the rest obtained from reference TRBV5-1 and TRBJ1-1, is as follows: KAGVTQTPRYLIKTRGQQVTLSCSPISGHRSVSWYQQTPGQGLQFLFEYFSETQRNKGNFPGRFSGRQFSNSRSEMNVSTLELGDSALYLCASSLETGTTKRAFFGQGTRLTVV.

This clone was recorded a few times. The genes are TRBV5-4 and TRBJ1-4; D unresolved. V was pared by 4 bases and J by 5 bases, with 18 bases between. There are 16 residues in the CDR3. The germline gives CDR1 SGHNT, CDR2 YYREEE (reference sequence). The CDR3 loop is CASSPGIGLTNEKLFF. The DNA for the CDR3 is TGTGCCAGCAGCCCCGGGATAGGGCTTACGAATGAAAAACTGTTTTTT.

This chain links TRBV19 with TRBJ1-2; D is unresolved. The CDR3 consists of 14 residues. Deletions cut 6 bases from V and 0 bases from J, with 11 bases between. The germline gives CDR1 LNHDA, CDR2 SQIVND (reference sequence). CDR3 coding DNA: TGTGCCAGTAGAGGGTCTATTTCTAACTATGGCTACACCTTC. It encodes CASRGSISNYGYTF.

This chain links TRBV28 with TRBJ1-1; D gene unclear. Germline assignment: CDR1 MDHEN and CDR2 SYDVKM. The V end lost 2 bases, the J end lost 10 bases, and 8 bases lay between the germline ends. The length of the CDR3 is 11 residues. CDR3: CASSLQRRAFF. The CDR3, as DNA: TGTGCCAGCAGTTTACAGCGGAGAGCTTTCTTT.

CDR3 sequence: CSVPTTGNTEAFF. In nucleotides, the CDR3 is TGCAGCGTTCCTACCACAGGGAACACTGAAGCTTTCTTT. The chain couples TRBV29-1 to TRBJ1-1; tentative D call: TRBD1 (5 bases). CDR1 is SQVTM, CDR2 ANQGSEA, per germline. Trimming removed 5 bases at V and 1 base at J, with 11 bases between. The CDR3 spans 13 residues.

The chain uses TRBV6-6 and TRBJ2-7; D is ambiguous. Per the germline V gene, CDR1 is MNHNY and CDR2 is SVGAGI (reference sequence). This CDR3 is 11 amino acids long. Trimming stripped 10 bases from V and 2 bases from J, with 9 bases between. The CDR3 bases are TGTGCCACCAAACGAACCTACGAGCAGTACTTC. Translating gives CATKRTYEQYF.

The chain is built from TRBV4-2 and TRBJ1-1, with D uncertain. V lost 1 base and J lost 7, with 19 bases in between. The CDR3 is 16 amino acids. Looked up from germline, CDR1 is LGHNA and CDR2 is YNFKEQ. The CDR3 loop is CASSQVSGIGSGEAFF. For the CDR3, the DNA is TGTGCCAGCAGCCAAGTGTCGGGTATCGGGTCCGGTGAAGCTTTCTTT.

The rearrangement joins TRBV2 to TRBJ1-6; D not resolved. Trimming took 8 bases from V and 0 from J, leaving 14 bases between them. Germline CDR1 reads SNHLY; CDR2 reads FYNNEI. This CDR3 spans 16 amino acids. The CDR3 DNA follows: TGTGCCAGCGGACCCCCAAGGAGCTCCTATAATTCACCCCTCCACTTT. Amino acid sequence: CASGPPRSSYNSPLHF.

V is TRBV18 and J is TRBJ1-2; D may be TRBD1 (5 bases). V was shortened by 6 bases and J by 8 bases, with 25 bases between the two germline ends. The germline gives CDR1 KGHSH, CDR2 LQKENI. The CDR3 is 16 residues long. CDR3 loop: CASSSREKGPSEGYTF. As DNA, the CDR3 is TGTGCCAGCTCTTCTAGGGAGAAGGGGCCCTCAGAAGGCTACACCTTC.

The rearrangement joins TRBV3-1 (or the pseudogene TRBV3-2) to TRBJ2-1; TRBD2 aligns across 9 bases. The CDR3 is 15 residues long. V shed 4 bases, J shed 7 bases, and the junction held 8 bases outside the gene matches. Per the germline V gene, CDR1 is LGHDT and CDR2 is YNNKEL (reference sequence). DNA for the CDR3: TGTGCCAGCAGCCCGGGGGTTGCGGGGGGGAATGAGCAGTTCTTC. It translates to CASSPGVAGGNEQFF.

The chain employs TRBV10-3 and TRBJ1-2, with 10 bases matching TRBD1. CDR1 is ENHRY and CDR2 is SYGVKD in the germline V gene. CDR3 length: 15 amino acids. V lost 7 bases to trimming and J lost 7 bases; unmatched junction nucleotides: 12. CDR3 sequence (DNA): TGTGCCATCACCCAGGAGACAGGGGGCATGTCTGGCTACACCTTC. This codes for CAITQETGGMSGYTF.

This rearrangement joins TRBV6-6 to TRBJ1-4, with D possibly matching TRBD1 (6 bases). The germline V and J ends were trimmed by 4 bases and 8 bases, with 20 bases remaining between them. CDR3 length: 16 amino acids. Germline CDR1 reads MNHNY; CDR2 reads SVGAGI (reference sequence). CDR3 region: CASSLGLGTSKEKLFF. The CDR3 DNA reads TGTGCCAGCAGTTTAGGCCTGGGGACATCCAAGGAAAAACTGTTTTTT.

The J gene is TRBJ2-7, the V gene TRBV6-6, with unresolved D. Germline V gives CDR1 MNHNY, CDR2 SVGAGI (reference sequence). This CDR3 has 14 amino acids. V was clipped by 2 bases and J by 1 base, with 9 bases between them. The CDR3 region is CASSYGGPSYEQYF. The DNA of the CDR3 is TGTGCCAGCAGTTACGGCGGACCATCCTACGAGCAGTACTTC.

The genes are TRBV6-5 and TRBJ2-7, with D unclear. The CDR3 is made up of 14 amino acids. V was clipped by 7 bases and J by 4 bases, with 17 bases between them. Germline loops: CDR1 MNHEY, CDR2 SVGAGI. The CDR3 coding sequence is TGTGCCAGCACCCGACCTGGGCATCCTTACGAGCAGTACTTC. As protein: CASTRPGHPYEQYF.

This chain connects TRBV7-2 to TRBJ2-1; unclear D gene. The CDR3 runs 15 residues. V lost 3 bases and J lost 0, with 9 bases in between. Germline V gene sequence: CDR1 SGHTA, CDR2 FQGNSA. The DNA of the CDR3 is TGTGCCAGCAGCTTGTCCCATAGCTCCTACAATGAGCAGTTCTTC. Encoded protein: CASSLSHSSYNEQFF. Complete variable domain (other parts from reference TRBV7-2 and TRBJ2-1): GAGVSQSPSNKVTEKGKDVELRCDPISGHTALYWYRQSLGQGLEFLIYFQGNSAPDKSGLPSDRFSAERTGGSVSTLTIQRTQQEDSAVYLCASSLSHSSYNEQFFGPGTRLTVL.

This sequence joins TRBV10-2 and TRBJ1-3; D is possibly TRBD1 (6 bases). V shed 3 bases and J shed 4 bases, with 13 bases lying between them. Germline V CDR1 and CDR2: WSHSY, SAAADI. The CDR3 runs 15 residues. The CDR3 sequence is CASSDTQGPGNTIYF. The CDR3 coding sequence is TGCGCCAGCAGTGATACGCAGGGGCCGGGAAACACCATATATTTT.

This clone was seen once. The gene calls are TRBV6-5 and TRBJ1-1; D is perhaps TRBD1 (6 bases). CDR1 MNHEY and CDR2 SVGAGI come from the germline V gene. The V and J ends lost 2 bases and 4 bases respectively, with 11 bases between them. This CDR3 has 14 residues. CDR3 residues: CASSYNRESTEAFF. CDR3 sequence (DNA): TGTGCCAGCAGTTACAACAGGGAGAGCACTGAAGCTTTCTTT.

The rearrangement joins TRBV6-6 to TRBJ1-5; 7 nucleotides align to TRBD1. Trimming removed 5 bases from V and 8 bases from J; junction bases left unmatched: 6. The CDR3 has 13 residues. Per germline, CDR1 MNHNY and CDR2 SVGAGI (reference sequence). The CDR3 bases are TGTGCCAGCAGTCTACAGGGGTGGGAGCCCCAGCATTTT. Its translation: CASSLQGWEPQHF.

Only a few counts were recorded for this clone. The chain links TRBV27 to TRBJ2-3; 9 bases line up with TRBD2. CDR3 length: 16 residues. The trim removed 6 bases at V and 3 bases at J, leaving 10 bases unmatched. Germline V CDR1 and CDR2: MNHEY, SMNVEV (reference sequence). The CDR3 protein is CASSLQGLAGTDTQYF. Written as DNA, the CDR3 is TGTGCCAGCAGCCTCCAGGGGCTAGCGGGGACAGATACGCAGTATTTT.

CDR3 nucleotide sequence: TGTGCCAGCAGCCGGGGGGGAGGCCTCTCCACCGGGGAGCTGTTTTTT. Residues: CASSRGGGLSTGELFF. V and J are TRBV5-5 and TRBJ2-2; 8 nucleotides match TRBD2. CDR3 length: 16 amino acids. J lost 4 bases, V lost 4 bases, and 9 bases had no gene match. Germline V gene lookup returns CDR1 SGHKS and CDR2 YYEKEE (reference sequence).

The chain joins TRBV7-3 to TRBJ2-1; TRBD1 or TRBD2 may be the D gene (5 bases each). In germline, CDR1 is SGHTA, CDR2 FQGTGA. The CDR3 loop spans 14 amino acids. V was clipped by 4 bases and J by 5 bases, with 12 bases between them. CDR3 protein: CASSSSGRNNEQFF. In nucleotides, the CDR3 is TGTGCCAGCAGCTCATCGGGACGAAACAATGAGCAGTTCTTC.

The CDR3 bases are TGTGCCAGCAGCCAAACTAGCGGGGGGCTCAATGAGCAGTTCTTC. Its protein is CASSQTSGGLNEQFF. The rearrangement joins TRBV3-1 (or the pseudogene TRBV3-2) to TRBJ2-1, with 12 bases fitting TRBD2. The CDR3 is 15 amino acids. Germline V gene lookup returns CDR1 LGHDT and CDR2 YNNKEL (reference sequence). V lost 2 bases and J lost 6; bases outside the gene matches: 2.

V usage is TRBV7-3 and J usage is TRBJ1-1, with 7 bases identical to TRBD1. Germline values: CDR1 SGHTA, CDR2 FQGTGA. The CDR3 has 13 residues. V trimming: 5 bases; J trimming: 6 bases; junction bases outside the gene matches: 6. The CDR3, as DNA: TGTGCCAGCAGCGATAATACAGGGGCTGAAGCTTTCTTT. Translated, it gives CASSDNTGAEAFF. The variable domain in full, with the rest retrieved from reference TRBV7-3 and TRBJ1-1, is GAGVSQTPSNKVTEKGKYVELRCDPISGHTALYWYRQSLGQGPEFLIYFQGTGAADDSGLPNDRFFAVRPEGSVSTLKIQRTERGDSAVYLCASSDNTGAEAFFGQGTRLTVV.

The chain combines TRBV6-5 with TRBJ1-2; D gene ambiguous. The CDR3 loop spans 12 amino acids. Per germline, CDR1 MNHEY and CDR2 SVGAGI. V was cut by 6 bases and J by 8 bases, with 13 bases left in between. The CDR3 DNA is TGTGCCAGCAGGGTAACCTTCAGGGGCTACACCTTC. The encoded protein is CASRVTFRGYTF.

V gene TRBV2 combines with J gene TRBJ2-4; maybe TRBD1 (5 bases). Germline CDR1 is SNHLY and CDR2 is FYNNEI. The CDR3 covers 18 residues. V was shortened by 1 base and J by 1 base, with 17 bases between the two germline ends. The CDR3 sequence: CASSEEGLLGVAKNIQYF. CDR3 nucleotide sequence: TGTGCCAGCAGTGAAGAAGGCCTTCTAGGGGTGGCCAAAAACATTCAGTACTTC.

This rearrangement joins TRBV3-1 (or the pseudogene TRBV3-2) to TRBJ1-2; D not resolved. The CDR3 sequence is 14 residues long. Germline lookup yields CDR1 LGHDT and CDR2 YNNKEL (reference sequence). The V and J ends lost 0 bases and 5 bases respectively, with 10 bases between them. CDR3 in DNA: TGTGCCAGCAGCCAAGATCATACGGTGTATGGCTACACCTTC. Residues: CASSQDHTVYGYTF.

This chain links TRBV4-2 with TRBJ1-1; no clear D gene. V was pared by 0 bases and J by 11 bases, with 13 bases between. From germline, CDR1 is LGHNA and CDR2 YNFKEQ. The CDR3 length is 13 residues. CDR3 DNA sequence: TGTGCCAGCAGCCAAGACGTGGGAATTGGGGCTTTCTTT. Translation: CASSQDVGIGAFF.

The chain uses TRBV2 and TRBJ1-1; D may be TRBD1 (6 bases). CDR1 is SNHLY, CDR2 FYNNEI, per germline. There are 13 residues in the CDR3. V shed 5 bases and J shed 5 bases, with 12 bases lying between them. In DNA form, the CDR3 reads TGTGCCAGCAGTAAACAGGGAGAGACTGAAGCTTTCTTT. Translated, it gives CASSKQGETEAFF.

The V and J genes are TRBV18 and TRBJ2-7; a possible D gene is TRBD1 (6 bases). Trimming took 3 bases from V and 0 from J, leaving 12 bases between them. CDR1 is KGHSH, CDR2 LQKENI, per germline. The CDR3 has 15 amino acids. DNA of the CDR3: TGTGCCAGCTCACCGGGCCAGGGGCACTCCTACGAGCAGTACGTC. Its protein product is CASSPGQGHSYEQYV.

V is TRBV5-6 and J is TRBJ2-2, with a possible D match to TRBD2 (5 bases). Trimming stripped 0 bases from V and 5 bases from J, with 8 bases between. CDR3 length: 14 amino acids. Germline V gives CDR1 SGHDT, CDR2 YYEEEE. The CDR3 loop is CASSLGSETGELFF. Here the CDR3 DNA reads TGTGCCAGCAGCTTGGGTAGCGAAACCGGGGAGCTGTTTTTT.

The rearrangement joins TRBV5-1 to TRBJ2-5, with a possible D match to TRBD1 (6 bases). V dropped 4 bases and J dropped 5 bases, with 15 bases sitting between them. In germline, CDR1 is SGHRS, CDR2 YFSETQ. The CDR3 runs to 14 residues. The CDR3 sequence is CASSIGTPGETQYF. For the CDR3, the DNA is TGCGCCAGCAGCATCGGGACACCCGGGGAGACCCAGTACTTC.